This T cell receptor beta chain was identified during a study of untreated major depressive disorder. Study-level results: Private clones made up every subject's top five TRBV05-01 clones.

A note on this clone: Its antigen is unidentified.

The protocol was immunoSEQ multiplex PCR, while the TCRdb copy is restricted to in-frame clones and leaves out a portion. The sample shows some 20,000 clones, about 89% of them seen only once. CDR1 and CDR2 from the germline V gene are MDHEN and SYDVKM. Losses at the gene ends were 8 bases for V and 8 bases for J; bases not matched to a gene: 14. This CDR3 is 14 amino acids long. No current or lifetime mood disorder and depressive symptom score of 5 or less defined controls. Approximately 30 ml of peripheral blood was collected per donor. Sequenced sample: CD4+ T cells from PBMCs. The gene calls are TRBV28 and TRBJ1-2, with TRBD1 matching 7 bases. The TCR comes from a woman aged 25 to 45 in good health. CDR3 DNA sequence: TGTGCCAGCCAAACGACCCTAGGGGGCGCGGGCTACACCTTC. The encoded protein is CASQTTLGGAGYTF.